Following are 21 T cell receptor beta chains from one sample sequenced in a study of blood T cells in healthy people across ages. Through a sample-barcoded 5' primer and a J-beta primer mix, a second PCR was run for about 6 to 11 cycles. TCRdb re-analysed the 5' RACE reads in MiXCR, keeping a single row per CDR3 protein. The sample shows over 1,500,000 distinct CDR3 sequences, about 39% of them seen only once. Sequenced: blood. These receptors were collected from a human donor in good health.

This clonotype has more than one count but fewer than ten. CDR3 coding DNA: TGTGCCAGCAGCTTAATTCCTAGGGGGCGCGGGGCCAACGTCCTGACTTTC. This codes for CASSLIPRGRGANVLTF. The chain recombines TRBV7-3 with TRBJ2-6; 7 bases fit TRBD1. CDR3 length: 17 amino acids. Germline V gives CDR1 SGHTA, CDR2 FQGTGA. The trim removed 1 base at V and 4 bases at J, leaving 7 bases unmatched.

This clonotype was detected a few times. The chain carries TRBV4-1 and TRBJ2-7, with 10 bases fitting TRBD1. Trimming cost V 5 bases and J 5 bases; bases outside gene matches: 15. CDR1 and CDR2 (germline): MGHRA, YSYEKL. The CDR3 loop spans 17 amino acids. This CDR3 is CASSFQAGTGVGDEQYF. CDR3 DNA sequence: TGCGCCAGCAGCTTTCAAGCCGGGACAGGGGTCGGCGACGAGCAGTACTTC.

This rearrangement joins TRBV9 to TRBJ2-1; D remains ambiguous. Deletions cut 2 bases from V and 8 bases from J, with 14 bases between. From germline, CDR1 is SGDLS and CDR2 YYNGEE. The CDR3 has 14 amino acids. The CDR3 region is CASSVRPEHDEQFF. For the CDR3, the DNA is TGTGCCAGCAGCGTTCGCCCGGAACACGATGAGCAGTTCTTC. Using reference TRBV9 and TRBJ2-1 for the parts outside the CDR3, the full variable domain is DSGVTQTPKHLITATGQRVTLRCSPRSGDLSVYWYQQSLDQGLQFLIQYYNGEERAKGNILERFSAQQFPDLHSELNLSSLELGDSALYFCASSVRPEHDEQFFGPGTRLTVL.

Details on this clonotype: One junction end does not reproduce the germline sequence, and a read error may be involved. This chain joins TRBV7-2 and TRBJ2-7; D gene uncertain. CDR3 length: 13 residues. The germline CDR1 and CDR2 sequences are SGHTA and FQGNSA. The CDR3 nucleotides are TGTGCCGGCAGCTTAGGCACGGGCCTCGAGCAGTACTTC. The encoded protein is CAGSLGTGLEQYF.

Concerning this clonotype itself: One junction end disagrees with the germline gene, perhaps due to a read error. The genes are TRBV7-8 and TRBJ2-1; possibly TRBD1 for D (5 bases). Looked up from germline, CDR1 is SGHVS and CDR2 is FQNEAQ. The CDR3 consists of 14 residues. The CDR3 coding sequence is TGTGCCAGCAGCTCCTTAAGGACACTTTACGAGCAGGTCTTC. It codes for CASSSLRTLYEQVF.

The V gene is TRBV29-1, the J gene TRBJ2-1; the D gene could be TRBD1 or TRBD2 (5 bases each). The CDR3 loop spans 15 amino acids. CDR1 and CDR2 from the germline V gene are SQVTM and ANQGSEA. Trimming removed 4 bases at V and 1 base at J, with 14 bases between. CDR3 in DNA: TGCAGCGTTGGTACCGGGACCCAGTCCTACAATGAGCAGTTCTTC. Translation gives CSVGTGTQSYNEQFF.

The chain joins TRBV6-1 to TRBJ2-5; TRBD2 might be the D (6 bases). Germline loops: CDR1 MNHNS, CDR2 SASEGT. The ends were cut back, 4 bases at V and 7 bases at J, with 7 bases in the middle. CDR3 length: 11 amino acids. In DNA form, the CDR3 reads TGTGCCAGCAGTGGACTAGTGACCCAGTACTTC. Translation gives CASSGLVTQYF.

This clonotype showed up just a few times. A much bigger clone sits one base away, suggesting this may be a read error. The CDR3 DNA reads TGTGCCAGCAGCTTATCCTACTGTGGCTACACCTTC. Amino acid sequence: CASSLSYCGYTF. V usage is TRBV7-2 and J usage is TRBJ1-2; no firm D call. CDR3 size: 12 residues. Germline CDR1 SGHTA, CDR2 FQGNSA. Trimming left V 2 bases short and J 7 bases short, with 8 bases between.

This chain links TRBV28 with TRBJ2-6; weak D call: TRBD1 (6 bases). The CDR3 has 17 amino acids. Germline V gene sequence: CDR1 MDHEN, CDR2 SYDVKM. The ends were cut back, 9 bases at V and 4 bases at J, with 22 bases in the middle. DNA of the CDR3: TGTGCCAGTTTCTCCGGGGCCACAGGGTCCGGGGCCAACGTCCTGACTTTC. Translated, it gives CASFSGATGSGANVLTF.

Only a few counts were recorded for this clonotype. This sequence joins TRBV5-1 and TRBJ2-7; 7 bases agree with TRBD1. The germline V gene has CDR1 SGHRS and CDR2 YFSETQ. The ends lost 5 bases at V and 4 bases at J; junction bases unmatched: 12. This CDR3 is 15 amino acids long. In DNA form, the CDR3 reads TGCGCCAGCAGTTTTCAACAGGGGATCCAATACGAGCAGTACTTC. Amino acid sequence: CASSFQQGIQYEQYF.

This clonotype was recorded only once. The chain is built from TRBV6-2 or TRBV6-3 and TRBJ2-5; 7 bases match TRBD1. CDR3 length: 15 amino acids. CDR1 and CDR2 from the germline V gene are MNHEY and SVGEGT. The V segment lost 10 bases and the J segment 2 bases; nucleotides outside the gene matches: 13. In DNA, the CDR3 is TGTGCCAACAGCACTTACAGGGGTCCTCAAGAGACCCAGTACTTC. The encoded protein is CANSTYRGPQETQYF.

V gene TRBV27 combines with J gene TRBJ1-1; no definite D call. Trimming took off 3 bases at V and 8 bases at J, with 16 bases between the two ends. CDR3 length: 14 residues. Germline CDR1 and CDR2: MNHEY and SMNVEV (reference sequence). The CDR3 reads CASSFWTSGEEAFF. CDR3 nucleotide sequence: TGTGCCAGCAGTTTCTGGACTTCCGGGGAAGAAGCTTTCTTT.

This clonotype was recorded only once. V usage is TRBV2 and J usage is TRBJ2-1; 10 nucleotides line up with TRBD2. V dropped 8 bases and J dropped 2; count of bases not matched to a gene: 3. The CDR3 consists of 14 residues. In germline, CDR1 is SNHLY, CDR2 FYNNEI. The CDR3 coding sequence is TGTGCCAGCCTTACTAGCGGGGCCTACAATGAGCAGTTCTTC. This gives the protein CASLTSGAYNEQFF.

This chain uses TRBV5-1 with TRBJ2-3; 9 nucleotides line up with TRBD2. This CDR3 contains 15 residues. Germline trimming cut 3 bases from V and 0 bases from J; bases unmatched to any gene: 2. Germline CDR1 SGHRS, CDR2 YFSETQ. This CDR3 reads CASSWGTSSTDTQYF. DNA for the CDR3: TGCGCCAGCAGCTGGGGGACTAGCAGCACAGATACGCAGTATTTT. Looking up the rest from reference TRBV5-1 and TRBJ2-3 gives the full variable domain: KAGVTQTPRYLIKTRGQQVTLSCSPISGHRSVSWYQQTPGQGLQFLFEYFSETQRNKGNFPGRFSGRQFSNSRSEMNVSTLELGDSALYLCASSWGTSSTDTQYFGPGTRLTVL.

The V and J genes are TRBV6-2 or TRBV6-3 and TRBJ2-7; the match to TRBD2 covers 7 bases. With 2 bases clipped from V and 2 bases from J, the junction kept 3 bases outside the gene matches. CDR3 length: 14 amino acids. CDR1 and CDR2 (germline): MNHEY, SVGEGT. As DNA, the CDR3 is TGTGCCAGCAGTTACGGTCGGGGGGCCTACGAGCAGTACTTC. This sequence encodes CASSYGRGAYEQYF.

The chain carries TRBV6-2 or TRBV6-3 and TRBJ2-1; D is unresolved. Trimming shortened V by 0 bases and J by 14 bases, and 11 bases separated the two germline ends. The CDR3 has 12 amino acids. Germline V gene lookup returns CDR1 MNHEY and CDR2 SVGEGT. The CDR3 region is CASSYSAGVEFF. The CDR3 DNA sequence: TGTGCCAGCAGTTACTCGGCCGGTGTCGAGTTCTTC.

The chain carries TRBV7-8 and TRBJ2-7, with 9 nucleotides matching TRBD2. The J call may not be correct, given that the DNA end is closer to TRBJ2-5. The CDR3 contains 21 residues. Germline assignment: CDR1 SGHVS and CDR2 FQNEAQ. CDR3 nucleotides: TGTGCCAGCAGCCCATCGATCGACGTAGCGGGGGACGGGCGTTGGCGAAAGACCCAGTACTTC. Translating it yields CASSPSIDVAGDGRWRKTQYF.

The chain links TRBV20-1 to TRBJ1-6; D might be TRBD1 (5 bases). The V end lost 5 bases, the J end lost 4 bases, and 18 bases lay between the germline ends. Looked up from germline, CDR1 is DFQATT and CDR2 is SNEGSKA (reference sequence). CDR3 size: 16 residues. CDR3 sequence reads: CSAPQGVSMYNSPLHF. CDR3 DNA sequence: TGCAGTGCTCCTCAGGGTGTTTCGATGTATAATTCACCCCTCCACTTT.

As for this clonotype: One junction end does not reproduce the germline sequence, and a read error may be involved. The chain combines TRBV7-9 with TRBJ2-1; D ambiguous. CDR1 is SEHNR and CDR2 is FQNEAQ in the germline V gene (reference sequence). There are 12 residues in the CDR3. In DNA, the CDR3 is TGTGCCACCAATACCTACCCGGATGAGCAGTGCTTC. Protein sequence: CATNTYPDEQCF.

A remark on this clonotype: One junction end disagrees with the germline gene, perhaps due to a read error. The chain couples TRBV28 to TRBJ1-2; possibly TRBD1 for D (5 bases). This CDR3 comprises 14 residues. Per the germline V gene, CDR1 is MDHEN and CDR2 is SYDVKM. CDR3 coding DNA: TGTGCCAGCAGTGCCACCCAGGGAAGCCATGGCTGCACCTTC. It specifies CASSATQGSHGCTF.

The chain employs TRBV7-3 and TRBJ1-1, with D possibly matching TRBD1 (6 bases). This CDR3 has 15 residues. Trimming pared 6 bases from V and 7 bases from J, leaving 21 bases between. Per the germline V gene, CDR1 is SGHTA and CDR2 is FQGTGA. The CDR3 loop reads CASRLRPETGFEAFF. As DNA, the CDR3 is TGTGCCAGCAGACTCCGACCTGAAACAGGGTTTGAAGCTTTCTTT.